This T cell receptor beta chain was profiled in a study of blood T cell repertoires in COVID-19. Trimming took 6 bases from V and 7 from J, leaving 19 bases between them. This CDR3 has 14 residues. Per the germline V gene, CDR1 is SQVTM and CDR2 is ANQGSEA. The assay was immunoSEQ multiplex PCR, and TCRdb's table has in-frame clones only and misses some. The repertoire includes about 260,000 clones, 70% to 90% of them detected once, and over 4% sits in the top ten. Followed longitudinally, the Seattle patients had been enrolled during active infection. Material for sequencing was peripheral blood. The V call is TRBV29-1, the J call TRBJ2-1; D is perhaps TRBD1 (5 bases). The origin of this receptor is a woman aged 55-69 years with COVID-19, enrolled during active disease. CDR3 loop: CSVLPWGTQNEQFF. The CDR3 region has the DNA TGCAGCGTCCTGCCTTGGGGCACCCAAAATGAGCAGTTCTTC.